The 13 T cell receptor beta chains given below trace back to one sample, sequenced in a study of T cell repertoires in cytomegalovirus infection. MiXCR, run by TCRdb on the reads, gives a single entry per CDR3 protein. The table lists about half a million distinct CDR3 sequences, 42% of them singletons. Their specific antigens are unknown. The sequenced sample was cultured PBMCs, obtained from culture after CMV antigen stimulation. Receptors originate from a human donor in good health (CMV status not recorded). Some clones in this sample may be carry-over from other donors' samples.

The chain links TRBV18 to TRBJ1-2; D gene uncertain. The CDR3 has 15 amino acids. Germline loops: CDR1 KGHSH, CDR2 LQKENI. V gave up 3 bases and J gave up 4 bases, with 15 bases separating them. In DNA form, the CDR3 reads TGTGCCAGCTCACCCCCCCAGAGCGGTCGCTATGGCTACACCTTC. Encoded protein: CASSPPQSGRYGYTF.

The table lists this clonotype with a few counts. This chain links TRBV6-1 with TRBJ2-5; maybe TRBD2 (5 bases). V dropped 4 bases and J dropped 1 base, with 13 bases sitting between them. This CDR3 is 15 amino acids long. CDR1 is MNHNS and CDR2 is SASEGT in the germline V gene. CDR3 sequence (DNA): TGTGCCAGCAGTGGAGCGGTCCCGGGCCAAGAGACCCAGTACTTC. Encoded protein: CASSGAVPGQETQYF.

The chain carries TRBV6-8 and TRBJ2-1; 8 positions match TRBD1. The V segment lost 7 bases and the J segment 4 bases; nucleotides outside the gene matches: 6. From germline, CDR1 is MNHGY and CDR2 SAAAGT. This CDR3 contains 14 residues. CDR3 DNA: TGTGCCAGCAAGCGGACAGGGAGGTACAATGAGCAGTTCTTC. Translating gives CASKRTGRYNEQFF.

The genes are TRBV29-1 and TRBJ2-1; 8 nucleotides agree with TRBD2. Germline lookup yields CDR1 SQVTM and CDR2 ANQGSEA. The length of the CDR3 is 14 residues. Trimming at V came to 1 base and at J to 4 bases, leaving 3 bases not matched to a gene. The CDR3 nucleotides read TGCAGCGTTGAAGGCGGGGGGAATTACAATGAGCAGTTCTTC. It yields the protein CSVEGGGNYNEQFF.

The chain employs TRBV28 and TRBJ2-3; D uncertain. Germline V gene data show CDR1 as MDHEN and CDR2 as SYDVKM. CDR3 size: 12 residues. V was pared by 7 bases and J by 2 bases, with 7 bases between. DNA of the CDR3: TGTGCCAGCACCACAACCACAGATACGCAGTATTTT. Its protein product is CASTTTTDTQYF.

This clonotype appeared a few times. The V call is TRBV12-3 or TRBV12-4, the J call TRBJ1-5; D not certain. The CDR3 sequence is 14 residues long. Trimming took 1 base from V and 6 from J, leaving 10 bases between them. CDR3 bases: TGTGCCAGCAGTTTAGGGGTTTACGGTCAGCCCCAGCATTTT. Translating gives CASSLGVYGQPQHF.

This clonotype was counted only a few times. The chain employs TRBV19 and TRBJ2-2, with 8 bases aligning to TRBD2. The CDR3 contains 14 residues. Germline trimming cut 8 bases from V and 5 bases from J; bases unmatched to any gene: 7. Germline V gene lookup returns CDR1 LNHDA and CDR2 SQIVND (reference sequence). For the CDR3, the DNA is TGTGCCAGTTCCGGGAGGGCCGATACCGGGGAGCTGTTTTTT. Encoded protein: CASSGRADTGELFF. Supplemented by reference TRBV19 and TRBJ2-2, the full variable domain reads DGGITQSPKYLFRKEGQNVTLSCEQNLNHDAMYWYRQDPGQGLRLIYYSQIVNDFQKGDIAEGYSVSREKKESFPLTVTSAQKNPTAFYLCASSGRADTGELFFGEGSRLTVL.

This clonotype was seen just once. The gene calls are TRBV12-3 or TRBV12-4 and TRBJ1-1; 7 bases fit TRBD1. After removal of 5 bases from V and 9 bases from J, the junction contained 6 bases not matched to a gene. There are 12 residues in the CDR3. CDR3 protein: CASSQRTGQAFF. CDR3 sequence (DNA): TGTGCCAGCAGTCAGAGGACAGGTCAAGCTTTCTTT.

J is TRBJ1-1 and V is TRBV7-2, with D unresolved. With 4 bases removed from V and 0 bases from J, the gap between germline ends came to 15 bases. There are 16 residues in the CDR3. Germline lookup yields CDR1 SGHTA and CDR2 FQGNSA. As DNA, the CDR3 is TGTGCCAGCAGCTCAAGTGGAGCAGATATGAACACTGAAGCTTTCTTT. This sequence encodes CASSSSGADMNTEAFF.

The V gene is TRBV6-1, the J gene TRBJ2-3; 9 bases align to TRBD2. Germline CDR1 MNHNS, CDR2 SASEGT. The CDR3 runs 15 residues. V dropped 5 bases and J dropped 5; count of bases not matched to a gene: 8. The CDR3 loop reads CASSYGGGEKDTQYF. The CDR3 DNA is TGTGCCAGCAGTTACGGCGGGGGGGAAAAAGATACGCAGTATTTT.

This clonotype showed up just once. The chain uses TRBV23-1 and TRBJ2-1, with D possibly being TRBD2 (6 bases). TRBV23-1 is an ORF, and what it does is uncertain. The CDR3 covers 17 residues. Deletions cut 0 bases from V and 0 bases from J, with 12 bases between. The CDR3 is CASSQSSGGASYNEQFF. Written as DNA, the CDR3 is TGCGCCAGCAGTCAATCCTCTGGCGGGGCCTCCTACAATGAGCAGTTCTTC.

V is TRBV4-1 and J is TRBJ1-2, with unresolved D. The V end was cut by 4 bases, the J end by 2 bases, with 14 bases between. The CDR3 is 15 amino acids. From germline, CDR1 is MGHRA and CDR2 YSYEKL. The CDR3 loop reads CASSLSLAENYGYTF. CDR3 in DNA: TGCGCCAGCAGCCTAAGTTTAGCAGAAAACTATGGCTACACCTTC.

This clonotype was counted a few times. The V and J genes are TRBV2 and TRBJ2-7, with 9 positions matching TRBD1. V lost 2 bases to trimming and J lost 3 bases; unmatched junction nucleotides: 5. The germline V gene encodes CDR1 SNHLY and CDR2 FYNNEI. The CDR3 sequence is 15 residues long. CDR3 region: CASSETSGQGYEQYF. The CDR3 coding sequence is TGTGCCAGCAGTGAAACCTCGGGACAGGGCTACGAGCAGTACTTC.